This T cell receptor (beta chain) was obtained from a study of T cell responses to AZD1222 COVID-19 vaccine. Study-level points and caveats: The sample set comprised mostly white British donors with more females, and clonal diversity was possibly underestimated.

The data were produced by immunoSEQ multiplex PCR, yet TCRdb's version contains in-frame clones alone and is incomplete. Here the sample spans about 140,000 clones, nearly 95% being singletons. This clone was detected only once. The antigen is undetermined. Looked up from germline, CDR1 is GTSNPN and CDR2 is SVGIG (reference sequence). The CDR3 is 16 amino acids. J lost 6 bases, V lost 4 bases, and 13 bases had no gene match. Sequenced here: peripheral blood, sampled on day 0 of AZD1222 vaccination. The TCR was taken from an adult in good health. The rearrangement links TRBV30 to TRBJ2-7; TRBD2 agrees at 12 bases. The CDR3 region has the DNA TGTGCCTGGAATGTACTAGCGGGAGGCTCGGGGGTCGAGCAGTACTTC. This gives the protein CAWNVLAGGSGVEQYF.